One sample yielded the 21 T cell receptor beta chains listed below, sequenced in a study of blood T cell repertoires in COVID-19. Only in-frame clones appear in the TCRdb table, and some are missing; sequencing was by immunoSEQ multiplex PCR. Of approximately 240,000 clones listed, 65% to 90% were seen once; the top ten hold approximately 1.3%. The sequenced sample was peripheral blood. Source of these receptors: a woman aged 35 to 49 who had recovered from COVID-19.

The genes are TRBV3-1 (or the pseudogene TRBV3-2) and TRBJ2-5; possible D gene TRBD2, 5 bases. Germline lookup yields CDR1 LGHDT and CDR2 YNNKEL (reference sequence). Trimming stripped 3 bases from V and 5 bases from J, with 13 bases between. The CDR3 consists of 14 residues. The CDR3 nucleotides read TGTGCCAGCAGCCACAGAGAGGGTCGGGAGACCCAGTACTTC. Translation: CASSHREGRETQYF.

The rearrangement links TRBV11-3 to TRBJ2-1, with TRBD2 matching 12 bases. With V trimmed by 4 bases and J by 4 bases, 5 bases remained unmatched. The CDR3 spans 16 residues. The germline V gene encodes CDR1 SGHNT and CDR2 YENEEA. DNA of the CDR3: TGTGCCAGCAGCTCGACTAGCGGGGGAGGTTACAATGAGCAGTTCTTC. Residues: CASSSTSGGGYNEQFF.

The chain carries TRBV27 and TRBJ1-2; tentative D call: TRBD1 (6 bases). The CDR3 sequence is 14 residues long. Germline V gene data show CDR1 as MNHEY and CDR2 as SMNVEV (reference sequence). V was trimmed by 5 bases and J by 6 bases, leaving 16 bases between them. The CDR3 bases are TGTGCCAGCAGTGTCAACACGGGGGGGCATGGCTACACCTTC. Translation: CASSVNTGGHGYTF.

The gene calls are TRBV7-8 and TRBJ2-7; D not resolved. The CDR3 is 17 residues long. V shed 5 bases and J shed 1 base, with 21 bases lying between them. From germline, CDR1 is SGHVS and CDR2 FQNEAQ. The CDR3 nucleotides read TGTGCCAGCAGCCCCCTCATCTTCCGCGGTATTTCCTACGAGCAGTACTTC. The encoded protein is CASSPLIFRGISYEQYF.

This clone occurred a few times. The chain uses TRBV4-3 and TRBJ1-6, with D perhaps TRBD1 (5 bases). There are 17 residues in the CDR3. Germline V gene sequence: CDR1 LGHNA, CDR2 YSLEER. The V end lost 0 bases, the J end lost 4 bases, and 13 bases lay between the germline ends. CDR3 sequence (DNA): TGCGCCAGCAGCCAAGATGCCAGGGTGGTGTATAATTCACCCCTCCACTTT. Translation gives CASSQDARVVYNSPLHF.

The chain is built from TRBV11-2 and TRBJ1-1; D is possibly TRBD1 (5 bases). Trimming pared 5 bases from V and 1 base from J, leaving 8 bases between. This CDR3 is 13 amino acids long. Germline V gene sequence: CDR1 SGHAT, CDR2 FQNNGV. CDR3 nucleotides: TGTGCCAGCAGCGTCGACAGGAACACTGAAGCTTTCTTT. Its translation: CASSVDRNTEAFF. The full variable domain, rest sourced from reference TRBV11-2 and TRBJ1-1, is EAGVAQSPRYKIIEKRQSVAFWCNPISGHATLYWYQQILGQGPKLLIQFQNNGVVDDSQLPKDRFSAERLKGVDSTLKIQPAKLEDSAVYLCASSVDRNTEAFFGQGTRLTVV.

This rearrangement joins TRBV5-1 to TRBJ1-6; D not certain. In germline, CDR1 is SGHRS, CDR2 YFSETQ. The CDR3 contains 14 residues. V was shortened by 0 bases and J by 9 bases, with 10 bases between the two germline ends. The DNA of the CDR3 is TGCGCCAGCAGCTTGGAGATCTCCGGTTCACCCCTCCACTTT. This codes for CASSLEISGSPLHF.

The chain uses TRBV28 and TRBJ1-1; 8 bases line up with TRBD1. Germline V lookup: CDR1 MDHEN, CDR2 SYDVKM. J lost 4 bases, V lost 10 bases, and 8 bases had no gene match. The CDR3 spans 13 residues. The CDR3 DNA reads TGTGCCACAAAAACAGGGGGGGGCACTGAAGCTTTCTTT. It codes for CATKTGGGTEAFF.

The genes are TRBV5-6 and TRBJ2-7, with 10 positions matching TRBD1. CDR3 length: 13 amino acids. V lost 3 bases to trimming and J lost 3 bases; unmatched junction nucleotides: 0. Germline-derived CDR1 and CDR2 are SGHDT and YYEEEE. CDR3 region: CASSWDRGYEQYF. The CDR3 DNA reads as TGTGCCAGCAGCTGGGACAGGGGCTACGAGCAGTACTTC.

The chain couples TRBV13 to TRBJ1-1; possibly TRBD1 for D (5 bases). The CDR3 is 15 residues long. The germline CDR1 and CDR2 sequences are PRHDT and FYEKMQ (reference sequence). Trimming took off 1 base at V and 1 base at J, with 10 bases between the two ends. The CDR3 is CASSLDRDRNTEAFF. The CDR3 nucleotides read TGTGCCAGCAGCTTAGACCGAGACAGGAACACTGAAGCTTTCTTT.

The V call is TRBV29-1, the J call TRBJ2-1; 10 bases map to TRBD2. The CDR3 consists of 16 residues. Germline assignment: CDR1 SQVTM and CDR2 ANQGSEA. Trimming took 8 bases from V and 10 from J; bases not matched to a gene: 20. DNA of the CDR3: TGCAGCCACGCCCTTATGAGCGGGGGGGCCGGAGTGGAGCAGTTCTTC. Translating gives CSHALMSGGAGVEQFF.

The CDR3 region has the DNA TGTGCCAGCAGCCTGCCTAATACAGGCTCCTATAATTCACCCCTCCACTTT. Translating it yields CASSLPNTGSYNSPLHF. This rearrangement joins TRBV3-1 (or the pseudogene TRBV3-2) to TRBJ1-6, with D perhaps matching TRBD1 (5 bases). The CDR3 length is 17 residues. Germline V gene data show CDR1 as LGHDT and CDR2 as YNNKEL (reference sequence). V lost 4 bases and J lost 0, with 13 bases in between.

The gene calls are TRBV7-6 and TRBJ1-1; no clear D. The CDR3 loop spans 16 amino acids. The V and J ends lost 2 bases and 2 bases respectively, with 15 bases between them. Germline V gives CDR1 SGHVS, CDR2 FNYEAQ. The CDR3 DNA reads as TGTGCCAGCAGCTTATCTCCCCCACCAGTTAACACTGAAGCTTTCTTT. Amino acid sequence: CASSLSPPPVNTEAFF.

This clone occurred a few times. The chain uses TRBV2 and TRBJ2-2; 8 nucleotides align to TRBD1. V shed 5 bases, J shed 1 base, and the junction held 3 bases outside the gene matches. Germline V gene lookup returns CDR1 SNHLY and CDR2 FYNNEI. The CDR3 length is 15 residues. This chain's CDR3 is CASSTDRENTGELFF. Written as DNA, the CDR3 is TGTGCCAGCAGTACGGACAGGGAGAACACCGGGGAGCTGTTTTTT. Full variable domain (remainder filled in from reference TRBV2 and TRBJ2-2): EPEVTQTPSHQVTQMGQEVILRCVPISNHLYFYWYRQILGQKVEFLVSFYNNEISEKSEIFDDQFSVERPDGSNFTLKIRSTKLEDSAMYFCASSTDRENTGELFFGEGSRLTVL.

This chain uses TRBV6-6 with TRBJ1-2; D is possibly TRBD1 (6 bases). CDR1 is MNHNY and CDR2 is SVGAGI in the germline V gene (reference sequence). This CDR3 spans 14 amino acids. V lost 6 bases, J lost 8 bases, and 19 bases lay in between. The CDR3: CASSLQQGTEGYTF. In DNA, the CDR3 is TGTGCCAGCAGCTTACAACAGGGCACGGAAGGCTACACCTTC.

The chain joins TRBV5-1 to TRBJ2-7, with TRBD1 matching 10 bases. Germline values: CDR1 SGHRS, CDR2 YFSETQ. With V trimmed by 4 bases and J by 6 bases, 7 bases remained unmatched. This CDR3 is 14 amino acids long. CDR3 protein: CASSPGTGEVEQYF. CDR3 bases: TGCGCCAGCAGCCCGGGGACAGGGGAGGTCGAGCAGTACTTC.

V gene TRBV2 combines with J gene TRBJ2-2; D perhaps matches TRBD1 (5 bases). Per the germline V gene, CDR1 is SNHLY and CDR2 is FYNNEI. The CDR3 extends over 17 amino acids. The CDR3 here is CAVLRGSPSANTGELFF. DNA for the CDR3: TGTGCAGTGTTAAGGGGCTCCCCTTCTGCGAACACCGGGGAGCTGTTTTTT.

The chain employs TRBV7-2 and TRBJ2-7; 7 bases are a match to TRBD1. The V segment lost 5 bases and the J segment 4 bases; nucleotides outside the gene matches: 11. The CDR3 spans 15 residues. Germline values: CDR1 SGHTA, CDR2 FQGNSA. Here the CDR3 DNA reads TGTGCCAGCAGCGCACGGTCCGGGACAGAATACGAGCAGTACTTC. It encodes CASSARSGTEYEQYF. Filled out from reference TRBV7-2 and TRBJ2-7, the complete variable domain reads GAGVSQSPSNKVTEKGKDVELRCDPISGHTALYWYRQSLGQGLEFLIYFQGNSAPDKSGLPSDRFSAERTGGSVSTLTIQRTQQEDSAVYLCASSARSGTEYEQYFGPGTRLTVT.

The V and J genes are TRBV28 and TRBJ1-4; D unclear. Germline V gives CDR1 MDHEN, CDR2 SYDVKM. This CDR3 contains 15 residues. Trimming shortened V by 5 bases and J by 7 bases, and 17 bases separated the two germline ends. The CDR3 protein is CASSALAGRSEKLFF. CDR3 sequence (DNA): TGTGCCAGCAGTGCTCTGGCGGGGAGAAGTGAAAAACTGTTTTTT.

The chain has TRBV7-2 and TRBJ2-4; 8 bases align to TRBD1. CDR3 size: 14 residues. V lost 7 bases, J lost 4 bases, and 6 bases stayed unmatched. The germline CDR1 and CDR2 sequences are SGHTA and FQGNSA. CDR3: CASTSDRAKNIQYF. The CDR3 DNA sequence: TGTGCCAGCACCTCGGACAGGGCTAAAAACATTCAGTACTTC.

V usage is TRBV4-3 and J usage is TRBJ2-7, with 9 nucleotides matching TRBD1. The germline V gene encodes CDR1 LGHNA and CDR2 YSLEER. The junction had 4 bases not matched to a gene; V was cut back by 5 bases and J by 2 bases. This CDR3 has 14 amino acids. In DNA, the CDR3 is TGCGCCAGCAGCGCCCGACAGGGGGCCTACGAGCAGTACTTC. Translating gives CASSARQGAYEQYF.